These 16 T cell receptor beta chains were all obtained from the same sample, sequenced in a study of tumor-infiltrating lymphocytes in localized non-small cell lung cancer. The method was immunoSEQ multiplex PCR; TCRdb's version includes in-frame clones alone and lacks a portion of them. Of around 9,000 clones detected, approximately 80% appear once; the ten largest clones hold 17%. Sequencing was carried out using uninvolved lung tissue not adjacent to the tumor. These receptors were obtained from a human donor with non-small cell lung cancer.

This chain joins TRBV29-1 and TRBJ2-3, with a tentative D call TRBD1 (5 bases). V lost 1 base and J 2 bases, leaving 10 bases between the germline ends. CDR1 and CDR2 (germline): SQVTM, ANQGSEA. This CDR3 is 14 amino acids long. The CDR3 here is CSVEGAGATDTQYF. In DNA form, the CDR3 reads TGCAGCGTTGAAGGGGCTGGGGCCACAGATACGCAGTATTTT.

This clone was observed once. The junction shows a germline mismatch at one end, possibly a read error. V and J are TRBV9 and TRBJ2-3, with 9 bases matching TRBD2. This CDR3 has 15 amino acids. The V gene's germline CDR1 is SGDLS and CDR2 YYNGEE. The CDR3 DNA sequence: TGTGCCAGCAGCACCTTAGGGACTAGCAAAGATACGCAGTATTTT. Translated, it gives CASSTLGTSKDTQYF. Filled out from reference TRBV9 and TRBJ2-3, the complete variable domain reads DSGVTQTPKHLITATGQRVTLRCSPRSGDLSVYWYQQSLDQGLQFLIQYYNGEERAKGNILERFSAQQFPDLHSELNLSSLELGDSALYFCASSTLGTSKDTQYFGPGTRLTVL.

The V call is TRBV5-5, the J call TRBJ1-1; 8 nucleotides agree with TRBD1. The CDR3 has 16 amino acids. Germline V gives CDR1 SGHKS, CDR2 YYEKEE (reference sequence). V was clipped by 2 bases and J by 3 bases; unmatched bases: 9. As DNA, the CDR3 is TGTGCCAGCAGCTTAGGACAGGGTAAGAAATACACTGAAGCTTTCTTT. Translation gives CASSLGQGKKYTEAFF.

CDR3 sequence reads: CASSTITGDTGELFF. CDR3 sequence (DNA): TGTGCCAGCAGTACTATAACGGGGGACACCGGGGAGCTGTTTTTT. The J gene is TRBJ2-2, the V gene TRBV6-1; maybe TRBD2 (6 bases). Germline V lookup: CDR1 MNHNS, CDR2 SASEGT. With 5 bases removed from V and 3 bases from J, the gap between germline ends came to 13 bases. The CDR3 is 15 amino acids.

The V call is TRBV7-2, the J call TRBJ2-3; TRBD2 is a possible D gene (5 bases). CDR1 SGHTA and CDR2 FQGNSA come from the germline V gene. There are 15 residues in the CDR3. Deletions cut 5 bases from V and 0 bases from J, with 12 bases between. As DNA, the CDR3 is TGTGCCAGCAGCCCCGACTACCTAAGCACAGATACGCAGTATTTT. Its protein product is CASSPDYLSTDTQYF. The full variable domain, completed using reference TRBV7-2 and TRBJ2-3, is GAGVSQSPSNKVTEKGKDVELRCDPISGHTALYWYRQSLGQGLEFLIYFQGNSAPDKSGLPSDRFSAERTGGSVSTLTIQRTQQEDSAVYLCASSPDYLSTDTQYFGPGTRLTVL.

To note about this clone: Relative to the germline gene, one junction end is altered; a read error may explain this. This chain connects TRBV6-1 to TRBJ2-5; 9 bases fit TRBD1. Germline CDR1 reads MNHNS; CDR2 reads SASEGT. This CDR3 spans 17 amino acids. The CDR3 DNA sequence: TGTGCCATCAGTGATCCACAGACAGGGGGGGATCAAGAGACCCAGTACTTC. Translating it yields CAISDPQTGGDQETQYF.

J is TRBJ1-2 and V is TRBV4-1, with 10 bases matching TRBD1. CDR1 and CDR2 (germline): MGHRA, YSYEKL. The CDR3 totals 18 residues. Trimming took 0 bases from V and 6 from J; bases not matched to a gene: 13. The CDR3 protein is CASSQDGDRGNLFDGYTF. CDR3 nucleotide sequence: TGCGCCAGCAGCCAAGATGGGGACAGGGGAAACTTATTCGATGGCTACACCTTC.

The chain is built from TRBV6-5 and TRBJ1-6; maybe TRBD1 (5 bases). Germline V CDR1 and CDR2: MNHEY, SVGAGI. This CDR3 region has 13 residues. V gave up 4 bases and J gave up 10 bases, with 11 bases separating them. This chain's CDR3 is CASSSGTGSPLHF. Written as DNA, the CDR3 is TGTGCCAGCAGTTCAGGGACGGGATCACCCCTCCACTTT.

V is TRBV6-1 and J is TRBJ1-1; no firm D call. The CDR3 runs 13 residues. Germline V gene sequence: CDR1 MNHNS, CDR2 SASEGT. The germline V and J ends were trimmed by 2 bases and 3 bases, with 7 bases remaining between them. CDR3 residues: CASSEIGDTEAFF. Written as DNA, the CDR3 is TGTGCCAGCAGTGAAATTGGGGACACTGAAGCTTTCTTT.

The genes are TRBV27 and TRBJ2-2; either TRBD1 or TRBD2 may supply D (5 bases each). The CDR3 has 16 residues. Trimming removed 0 bases from V and 0 bases from J, with 8 bases in between. The germline V gene encodes CDR1 MNHEY and CDR2 SMNVEV (reference sequence). Here the CDR3 reads CASSLSGAPNTGELFF. The CDR3 region has the DNA TGTGCCAGCAGTTTATCCGGGGCCCCGAACACCGGGGAGCTGTTTTTT.

The chain uses TRBV29-1 and TRBJ1-2, with no clear D. This CDR3 region has 15 residues. Trimming cost V 0 bases and J 2 bases, with 13 bases left between them. Germline CDR1 SQVTM, CDR2 ANQGSEA. The CDR3 region is CSVEELPGVNYGYTF. The CDR3 DNA reads TGCAGCGTTGAAGAGCTACCCGGAGTCAACTATGGCTACACCTTC.

CDR3 sequence (DNA): TGTGCCAGTAGTATAGAAGGGATTCGGAGCGGGGAGCTGTTTTTT. It specifies CASSIEGIRSGELFF. The chain employs TRBV19 and TRBJ2-2; no definite D call. Between the trimmed V and J ends, which lost 0 bases and 7 bases, there was a span of 12 bases. This CDR3 comprises 15 residues. Germline V gene sequence: CDR1 LNHDA, CDR2 SQIVND (reference sequence). The variable domain in full, with the rest retrieved from reference TRBV19 and TRBJ2-2, is DGGITQSPKYLFRKEGQNVTLSCEQNLNHDAMYWYRQDPGQGLRLIYYSQIVNDFQKGDIAEGYSVSREKKESFPLTVTSAQKNPTAFYLCASSIEGIRSGELFFGEGSRLTVL.

The genes are TRBV29-1 and TRBJ2-1; a possible D gene is TRBD2 (5 bases). CDR1 and CDR2 from the germline V gene are SQVTM and ANQGSEA. CDR3 length: 15 residues. Trimming removed 4 bases at V and 4 bases at J, with 17 bases between. DNA for the CDR3: TGCAGCGTTGCCAAAGGCGGGTCAAAATACAATGAGCAGTTCTTC. Its protein product is CSVAKGGSKYNEQFF.

The CDR3 loop is CASSTWGGPNTF. DNA for the CDR3: TGTGCCAGCAGTACTTGGGGGGGCCCCAACACCTTC. This rearrangement joins TRBV2 to TRBJ1-2, with D possibly matching TRBD1 (6 bases). Germline V CDR1 and CDR2: SNHLY, FYNNEI. V was shortened by 5 bases and J by 12 bases, with 16 bases between the two germline ends. This CDR3 is 12 amino acids long.

The chain uses TRBV19 and TRBJ1-4, with 7 positions matching TRBD1. The germline CDR1 and CDR2 sequences are LNHDA and SQIVND (reference sequence). The CDR3 consists of 15 residues. Unmatched junction bases numbered 14, after V lost 9 bases and J lost 7 bases. For the CDR3, the DNA is TGTGCCAGCAGCCTTGCGACAGGGACGCTTGAAAAACTGTTTTTT. Amino acids: CASSLATGTLEKLFF.

This clone was observed once. The chain recombines TRBV10-3 with TRBJ2-1; D may be TRBD1 or TRBD2 (6 bases each). The germline V gene has CDR1 ENHRY and CDR2 SYGVKD. The V end was cut by 4 bases, the J end by 1 base, with 8 bases between. The length of the CDR3 is 14 residues. The CDR3 region is CAISVGGSYNEQFF. The CDR3 DNA sequence: TGTGCCATCAGTGTAGGGGGGTCCTACAATGAGCAGTTCTTC.